Each of the 7 T cell receptor beta chains below was sequenced from the same sample in a study of cytomegalovirus exposure and HLA in healthy donors. PCR used 60 Vbeta primers and 13 Jbeta primers. TCRdb's copy holds only in-frame clones and misses some; the assay was immunoSEQ multiplex PCR. The repertoire holds fewer than 200,000 clones, about 80% seen once, with 2% to 2.5% in the top ten. The source material was PBMCs. These receptors all stem from a woman in her 30s in good health and CMV-seronegative.

Only one count was recorded for this clone. This chain uses TRBV4-1 with TRBJ2-7, with 11 nucleotides matching TRBD2. This CDR3 region has 15 residues. From germline, CDR1 is MGHRA and CDR2 YSYEKL. V was clipped by 5 bases and J by 0 bases; unmatched bases: 3. This chain's CDR3 is CASSELAGASYEQYF. CDR3 sequence (DNA): TGCGCCAGCAGCGAACTAGCGGGGGCCTCCTACGAGCAGTACTTC.

This chain joins TRBV28 and TRBJ2-5; no definite D call. The V end lost 1 base, the J end lost 1 base, and 13 bases lay between the germline ends. Germline lookup yields CDR1 MDHEN and CDR2 SYDVKM. This CDR3 comprises 16 residues. The CDR3 region is CASSLSAGISQETQYF. CDR3 sequence (DNA): TGTGCCAGCAGTTTATCGGCAGGAATAAGCCAAGAGACCCAGTACTTC.

The chain employs TRBV7-2 and TRBJ2-7, with 8 bases fitting TRBD2. The V gene end was trimmed by 4 bases and the J gene end by 4 bases; junction bases not matched to a gene: 9. The CDR3 is made up of 15 amino acids. Germline V gene lookup returns CDR1 SGHTA and CDR2 FQGNSA. This chain's CDR3 is CASSSERGPRYEQYF. CDR3 in DNA: TGTGCCAGCAGCTCGGAGCGGGGGCCGAGGTACGAGCAGTACTTC.

The gene calls are TRBV6-1 and TRBJ2-5, with 7 nucleotides matching TRBD1. V lost 6 bases to trimming and J lost 5 bases; unmatched junction nucleotides: 6. Per germline, CDR1 MNHNS and CDR2 SASEGT. The CDR3 runs 13 residues. The CDR3 protein is CASRIEGAETQYF. Written as DNA, the CDR3 is TGTGCCAGCAGAATTGAGGGGGCGGAGACCCAGTACTTC.

J is TRBJ2-2 and V is TRBV6-5; D not certain. Germline loops: CDR1 MNHEY, CDR2 SVGAGI. This CDR3 region has 13 residues. V lost 2 bases and J 6 bases, leaving 7 bases between the germline ends. The chain's CDR3 is CASSYGRAGELFF. Written as DNA, the CDR3 is TGTGCCAGCAGTTACGGTCGGGCCGGGGAGCTGTTTTTT.

The genes are TRBV11-3 and TRBJ2-3; 7 bases match TRBD2. The trim removed 1 base at V and 2 bases at J, leaving 3 bases unmatched. CDR3 size: 15 residues. The germline V gene encodes CDR1 SGHNT and CDR2 YENEEA. The CDR3 DNA follows: TGTGCCAGCAGCTTAGGGGGGAGGGACACAGATACGCAGTATTTT. It codes for CASSLGGRDTDTQYF.

This chain links TRBV18 with TRBJ2-3; 10 bases map to TRBD2. Germline loops: CDR1 KGHSH, CDR2 LQKENI. This CDR3 is built from 14 residues. J was trimmed by 4 bases and V by 9 bases; bases with no gene match: 7. CDR3 in amino acids: CASLLAGDADTQYF. The DNA of the CDR3 is TGTGCCAGTCTTCTAGCGGGAGACGCAGATACGCAGTATTTT.